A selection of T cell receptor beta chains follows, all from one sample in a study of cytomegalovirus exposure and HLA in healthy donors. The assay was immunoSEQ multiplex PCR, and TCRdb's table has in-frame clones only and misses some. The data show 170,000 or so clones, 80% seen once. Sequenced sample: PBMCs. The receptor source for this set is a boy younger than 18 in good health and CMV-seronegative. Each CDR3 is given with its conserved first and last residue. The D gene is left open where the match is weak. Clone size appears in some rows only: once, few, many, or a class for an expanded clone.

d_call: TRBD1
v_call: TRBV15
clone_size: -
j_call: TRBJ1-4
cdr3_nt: TGTGCCGCCCAACCGGGACAGGGGTTTGGAAATCCGAATGAAAAACTGTTTTTT
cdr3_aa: CAAQPGQGFGNPNEKLFF

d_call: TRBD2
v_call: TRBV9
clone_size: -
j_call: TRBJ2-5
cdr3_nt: TGTGCCAGCAGCGTAGGCGACGGGAGGGTAGAGACCCAGTACTTC
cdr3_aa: CASSVGDGRVETQYF

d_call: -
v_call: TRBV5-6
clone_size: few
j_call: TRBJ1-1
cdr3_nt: TGTGCCAGCAGCTTGGTGCGGGCAGGAGCTTTCTTT
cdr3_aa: CASSLVRAGAFF

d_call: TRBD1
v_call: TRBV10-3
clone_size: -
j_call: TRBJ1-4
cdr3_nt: TGTGCCATCGGAGGGACAGGGGCCCTTAATGAAAAACTGTTTTTT
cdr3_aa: CAIGGTGALNEKLFF

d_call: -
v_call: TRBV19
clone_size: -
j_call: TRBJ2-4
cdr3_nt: TGTGCCAGTAGTATTCCGGGTCCCAAAAACATTCAGTACTTC
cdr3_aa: CASSIPGPKNIQYF

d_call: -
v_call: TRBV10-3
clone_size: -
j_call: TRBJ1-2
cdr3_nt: TGTGCCATCAGGAGAAACTATGGCTACACCTTC
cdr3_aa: CAIRRNYGYTF

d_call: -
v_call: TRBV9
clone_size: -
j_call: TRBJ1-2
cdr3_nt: TGTGCCAGCAGCGCCCCGTTGTCCTCTAACTATGGCTACACCTTC
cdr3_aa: CASSAPLSSNYGYTF

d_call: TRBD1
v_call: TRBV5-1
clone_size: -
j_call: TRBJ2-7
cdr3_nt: TGCGCCAGCAGCTTAAGTAGACAGGGTTACGAGCAGTACTTC
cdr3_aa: CASSLSRQGYEQYF

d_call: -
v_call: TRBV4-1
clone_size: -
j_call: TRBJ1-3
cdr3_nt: TGCGCCAGCAGCCCCCAGGGTTTAGCTGGAAACACCATATATTTT
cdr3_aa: CASSPQGLAGNTIYF

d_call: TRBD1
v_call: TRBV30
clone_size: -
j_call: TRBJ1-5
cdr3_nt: TGTGCCTGGAGTCAGACAGGGGGTTTTCTGGATAGCAATCAGCCCCAGCATTTT
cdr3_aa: CAWSQTGGFLDSNQPQHF

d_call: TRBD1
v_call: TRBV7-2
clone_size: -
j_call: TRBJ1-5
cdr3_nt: TGTGCCAGCAGCTTAGCAGTATCCAGGGGGTATAGCAATCAGCCCCAGCATTTT
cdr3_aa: CASSLAVSRGYSNQPQHF

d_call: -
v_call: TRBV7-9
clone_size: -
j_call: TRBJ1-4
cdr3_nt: TGTGCCAGCAGCTACGACAGGGAAAAACTGTTTTTT
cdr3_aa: CASSYDREKLFF

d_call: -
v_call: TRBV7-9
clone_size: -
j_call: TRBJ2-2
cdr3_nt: TGTGCCAGCAGCTTTAACAGGAACACCGGGGAGCTGTTTTTT
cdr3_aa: CASSFNRNTGELFF

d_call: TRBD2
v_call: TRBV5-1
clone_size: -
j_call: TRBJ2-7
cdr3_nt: TGCGCCAGCAGCTTGGATAGCGGGAGGGCTTACGAGCAGTACTTC
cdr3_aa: CASSLDSGRAYEQYF

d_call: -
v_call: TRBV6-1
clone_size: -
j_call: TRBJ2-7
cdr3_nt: TGTGCCAGCAGTGAATCGGGCCAGGGCTTGCTAAGCGAGCAGTACTTC
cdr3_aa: CASSESGQGLLSEQYF

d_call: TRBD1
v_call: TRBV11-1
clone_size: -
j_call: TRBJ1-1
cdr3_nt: TGTGCCAGCAGCTGGGGACAGGGGGTAGGAGCTTTCTTT
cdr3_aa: CASSWGQGVGAFF

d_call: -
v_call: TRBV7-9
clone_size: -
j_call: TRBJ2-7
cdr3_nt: TGTGCCAGCAGCTTATTTTCGGGGGAGCAGTACTTC
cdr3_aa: CASSLFSGEQYF

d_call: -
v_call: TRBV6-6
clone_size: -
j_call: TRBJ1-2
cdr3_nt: TGTGCCAGCAGCCCGTCCTCTTCTGGCTACACCTTC
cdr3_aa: CASSPSSSGYTF

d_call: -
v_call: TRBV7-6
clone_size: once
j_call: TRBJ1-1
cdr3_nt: TGTGCCAGCAGCTTACTTCGGGGGAACACTGAAGCTTTCTTT
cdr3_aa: CASSLLRGNTEAFF

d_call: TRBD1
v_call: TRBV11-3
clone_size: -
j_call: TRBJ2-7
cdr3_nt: TGTGCCAGCAGCTTAGACTCGGACAGGGCGTACCCCTACGAGCAGTACTTC
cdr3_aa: CASSLDSDRAYPYEQYF

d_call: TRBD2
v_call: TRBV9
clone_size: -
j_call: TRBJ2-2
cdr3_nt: TGTGCCAGCAGCGGCCGGCTAGCGGACCCCAACACCGGGGAGCTGTTTTTT
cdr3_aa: CASSGRLADPNTGELFF

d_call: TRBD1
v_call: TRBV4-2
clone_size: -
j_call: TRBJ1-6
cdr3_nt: TGTGCCAGCAGCCCGGGGGGACAGGATAATTCACCCCTCCACTTT
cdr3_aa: CASSPGGQDNSPLHF

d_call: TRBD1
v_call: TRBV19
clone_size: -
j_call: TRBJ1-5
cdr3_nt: TGTGCCAGTAGTGTGAACAGGGGGCCCGCGGCCCGTCGGAGGCCCCAGCATTTT
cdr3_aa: CASSVNRGPAARRRPQHF

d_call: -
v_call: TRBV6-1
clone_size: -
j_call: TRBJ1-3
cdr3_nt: TGTGCCAGCAGTGAGTCAGGACAGCAACCGCCTGGAAACACCATATATTTT
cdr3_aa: CASSESGQQPPGNTIYF

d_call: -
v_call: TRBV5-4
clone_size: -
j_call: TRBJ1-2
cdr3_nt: TGTGCCAGCAGCTCAGGTGACAGGACCTATGGCTACACCTTC
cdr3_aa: CASSSGDRTYGYTF

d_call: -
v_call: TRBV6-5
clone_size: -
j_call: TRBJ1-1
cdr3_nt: TGTGCCAGCAGTTACTCGAGACAGTATCAAGCTTTCTTT
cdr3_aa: CASSYSRQYQAFF

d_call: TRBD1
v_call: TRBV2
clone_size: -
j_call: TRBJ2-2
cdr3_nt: TGTGCCAGCAATAGGGACAGATTCGAAAGCACCGGGGAGCTGTTTTTT
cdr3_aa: CASNRDRFESTGELFF

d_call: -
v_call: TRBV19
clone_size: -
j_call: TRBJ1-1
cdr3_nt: TGTGCCAGTAGGCGGCCGTTAGATAACACTGAAGCTTTCTTT
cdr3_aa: CASRRPLDNTEAFF

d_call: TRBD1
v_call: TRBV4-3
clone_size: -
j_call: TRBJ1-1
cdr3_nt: TGCGCCAGCAGTACGGACAGGGACACTGAAGCTTTCTTT
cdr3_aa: CASSTDRDTEAFF

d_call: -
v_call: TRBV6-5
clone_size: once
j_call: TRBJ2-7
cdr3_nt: TGTGCCAGCAGTTTAGGGGAATTCTTCTACGAGCAGTACTTC
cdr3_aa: CASSLGEFFYEQYF

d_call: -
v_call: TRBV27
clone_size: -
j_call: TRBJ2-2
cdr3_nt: TGTGCCAGCAGTTTAGGGCCGGGACTTTTCCACGGCGGGGAGCTGTTTTTT
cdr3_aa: CASSLGPGLFHGGELFF

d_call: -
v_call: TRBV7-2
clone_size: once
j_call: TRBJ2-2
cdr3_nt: TGTGCCAGCAGCCCTGCCCGGGGTCCCGGGGAGCTGTTTTTT
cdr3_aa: CASSPARGPGELFF

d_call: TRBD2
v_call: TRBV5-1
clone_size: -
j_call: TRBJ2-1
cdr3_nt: TGCGCCAGCAGCTTGGTCTCGACTAGCGGGGGGTTCTACAATGAGCAGTTCTTC
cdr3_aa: CASSLVSTSGGFYNEQFF

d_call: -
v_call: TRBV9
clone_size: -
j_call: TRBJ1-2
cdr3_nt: TGTGCCAGCAGCGCCGGTCGAGGGTCTAACTATGGCTACACCTTC
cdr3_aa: CASSAGRGSNYGYTF

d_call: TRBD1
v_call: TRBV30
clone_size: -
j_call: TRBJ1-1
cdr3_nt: TGTGCCTGGAGTGTAAACAGGGGGAACACTGAAGCTTTCTTT
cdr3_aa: CAWSVNRGNTEAFF

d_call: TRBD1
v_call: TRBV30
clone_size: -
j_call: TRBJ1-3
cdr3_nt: TGTGCCTGGGACAGGGGTGCTGGAAACACCATATATTTT
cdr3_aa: CAWDRGAGNTIYF

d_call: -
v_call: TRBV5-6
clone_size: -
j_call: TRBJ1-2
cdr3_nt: TGTGCCAGCAGCTCGTCTAACTATGGCTACACCTTC
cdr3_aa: CASSSSNYGYTF